The sequence of this T cell receptor (beta chain) was determined in a study of response to subunit inactivated influenza vaccine. This clonotype was picked up a small number of times. Antigen specificity is unknown. V was trimmed by 1 base and J by 0 bases, leaving 6 bases between them. This CDR3 contains 14 residues. TCRdb redid the calling of the RT-PCR reads with MiXCR, one entry per CDR3 protein. In the table there are roughly 700,000 distinct CDR3 sequences, over 11% of which are singletons. Broader study findings: The authors offered the suggestion that each seasonal influenza vaccination recruits few new T cells.

The J gene is TRBJ2-5, the V gene TRBV12-3 or TRBV12-4; no firm D call. This sample comprised PBMCs from blood, obtained about 14 days before vaccination. The sequence was collected from a man in his fifties or sixties who received an inactivated influenza vaccine. In DNA, the CDR3 is TGTGCCAGCAGTTTAGAAAGTTACCAAGAGACCCAGTACTTC. Its translation is CASSLESYQETQYF.